This T cell receptor beta chain was identified during a study of control samples from healthy donors and cancer patients. This clone was detected once. Sequencing was performed with immunoSEQ multiplex PCR; in TCRdb, only in-frame clones are kept and a portion is missing. This sample has tens of thousands of clones, with more than 70% found just once. The sample consisted of PBMCs. The source is a man aged 60-69 years with colorectal cancer.

CDR3 residues: CASSFWAAPNEKLFF. The CDR3 DNA follows: TGTGCCAGCAGCTTTTGGGCAGCCCCGAATGAAAAACTGTTTTTT. The rearrangement uses TRBV5-6 and TRBJ1-4, with D uncertain. The CDR3 loop spans 15 amino acids. Germline V CDR1 and CDR2: SGHDT, YYEEEE. Trimming shortened V by 2 bases and J by 5 bases, and 13 bases separated the two germline ends.